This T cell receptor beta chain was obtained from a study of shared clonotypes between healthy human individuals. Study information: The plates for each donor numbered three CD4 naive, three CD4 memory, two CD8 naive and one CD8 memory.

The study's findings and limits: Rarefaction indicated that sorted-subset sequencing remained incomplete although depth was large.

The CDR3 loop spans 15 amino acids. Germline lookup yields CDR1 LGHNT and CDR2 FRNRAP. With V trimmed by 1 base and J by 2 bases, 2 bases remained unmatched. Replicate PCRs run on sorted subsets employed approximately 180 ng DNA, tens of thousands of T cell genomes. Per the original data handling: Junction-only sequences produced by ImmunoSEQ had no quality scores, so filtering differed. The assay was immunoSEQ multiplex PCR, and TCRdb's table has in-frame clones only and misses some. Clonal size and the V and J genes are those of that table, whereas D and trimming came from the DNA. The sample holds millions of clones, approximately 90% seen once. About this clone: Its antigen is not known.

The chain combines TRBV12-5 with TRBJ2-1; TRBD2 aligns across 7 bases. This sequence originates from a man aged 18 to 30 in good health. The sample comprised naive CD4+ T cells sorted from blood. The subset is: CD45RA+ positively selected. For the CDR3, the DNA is TGTGCTAGTGGTTTGGCGGGGGGTACCTACAATGAGCAGTTCTTC. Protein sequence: CASGLAGGTYNEQFF.